This TCR beta chain was captured in a study of blood T cell repertoires in COVID-19. V dropped 5 bases and J dropped 5; count of bases not matched to a gene: 7. CDR3 length: 16 residues. The V gene's germline CDR1 is SGHVS and CDR2 FQNEAQ. Repertoires were generated with immunoSEQ multiplex PCR, while TCRdb's copy carries only in-frame clones and drops some. The sample carries 250,000 to 350,000 clones, 70% to 90% recorded once. Source material: peripheral blood. This chain uses TRBV7-8 with TRBJ2-5; 14 positions match TRBD2. This clonotype originated in a woman in her fifties or sixties with active or convalescent COVID-19. This CDR3 reads CASSLGTSGSGETQYF. CDR3 coding DNA: TGTGCCAGCAGCCTCGGGACTAGCGGGAGTGGGGAGACCCAGTACTTC.